A single sample gave rise to the 21 T cell receptor beta chains below, sequenced in a study of T cell repertoires in aging, cancer and after chemotherapy. Multiplex touch-down PCR with TRB-A/B primers amplified rearranged V-D-J TRB sequences. From the multiplex PCR reads, TCRdb called clonotypes with MiXCR, one entry per CDR3 protein. The data show some 9,000 distinct CDR3 sequences, with around a quarter seen just once and around 3% held by the top ten. Peripheral blood genomic DNA, not sorted cells or RNA, was the template. Sequences were obtained from blood. These receptors were taken from a human donor with a blood cancer.

The chain couples TRBV4-3 to TRBJ2-5, with D perhaps TRBD2 (5 bases). The CDR3 spans 13 residues. Germline loops: CDR1 LGHNA, CDR2 YSLEER. The V end lost 3 bases, the J end lost 2 bases, and 7 bases lay between the germline ends. The CDR3 protein is CASSQREQETQYF. The CDR3 DNA is TGCGCCAGCAGCCAGAGGGAGCAAGAGACCCAGTACTTC.

The rearrangement joins TRBV20-1 to TRBJ2-7, with TRBD1 identical over 9 bases. V was clipped by 5 bases and J by 1 base; unmatched bases: 0. The CDR3 spans 12 residues. Germline V gene lookup returns CDR1 DFQATT and CDR2 SNEGSKA (reference sequence). The CDR3 loop is CSAGTGSYEQYF. The CDR3 DNA sequence: TGCAGTGCTGGGACAGGGTCCTACGAGCAGTACTTC.

This clonotype ranks as medium-sized. The chain uses TRBV6-5 and TRBJ2-7; a possible D gene is TRBD1 (6 bases). CDR1 MNHEY and CDR2 SVGAGI come from the germline V gene. The CDR3 covers 13 residues. Trimming took 5 bases from V and 1 from J, leaving 9 bases between them. For the CDR3, the DNA is TGTGCCAGCAGTCTGGGACAATCCTACGAGCAGTACTTC. It codes for CASSLGQSYEQYF.

The sample holds a few counts of this clonotype. The chain carries TRBV27 and TRBJ1-1; D remains unclear. Trimming took off 8 bases at V and 3 bases at J, with 13 bases between the two ends. The CDR3 has 13 amino acids. Germline CDR1 and CDR2: MNHEY and SMNVEV (reference sequence). CDR3 DNA: TGTGCCAGCTCCAATCGGGGATACACTGAAGCTTTCTTT. Translated, it gives CASSNRGYTEAFF.

Within the sample, this clonotype is medium-sized. The genes are TRBV30 and TRBJ2-3; TRBD2 is a possible D gene (5 bases). V was trimmed by 3 bases and J by 2 bases, leaving 9 bases between them. This CDR3 has 13 amino acids. Germline CDR1 is GTSNPN and CDR2 is SVGIG (reference sequence). DNA for the CDR3: TGTGCCTGGAGCGGGAAGATCACAGATACGCAGTATTTT. This translates into CAWSGKITDTQYF.

In its sample, this clonotype ranks as medium-sized. The V gene is TRBV5-5, the J gene TRBJ2-7; D is possibly TRBD1 (6 bases). The CDR3 contains 15 residues. Deletions cut 2 bases from V and 2 bases from J, with 14 bases between. Germline V lookup: CDR1 SGHKS, CDR2 YYEKEE (reference sequence). CDR3 region: CASSLRQVVPYEQYF. CDR3 sequence (DNA): TGTGCCAGCAGCTTAAGACAGGTAGTTCCCTACGAGCAGTACTTC.

There are a few counts of this clonotype. This rearrangement joins TRBV28 to TRBJ2-7, with 10 positions matching TRBD1. Germline values: CDR1 MDHEN, CDR2 SYDVKM. The CDR3 runs 15 residues. With 6 bases clipped from V and 3 bases from J, the junction kept 8 bases outside the gene matches. In DNA form, the CDR3 reads TGTGCCAGCAGCTGGGGAGGGACAGGGGTCTACGAGCAGTACTTC. This translates into CASSWGGTGVYEQYF.

In its sample, this clonotype was seen many times. The genes are TRBV30 and TRBJ1-2, with 7 nucleotides matching TRBD1. The CDR3 totals 11 residues. Germline V gene data show CDR1 as GTSNPN and CDR2 as SVGIG (reference sequence). V was pared by 5 bases and J by 4 bases, with 1 base of the junction left unmatched. The CDR3 DNA reads as TGTGCCTGGGGACAGGTCTATGGCTACACCTTC. This sequence encodes CAWGQVYGYTF.

This clonotype has just a few counts. A junction boundary mismatches the germline segment, possibly from a read error. The CDR3 region is CASSPHGSYEQYF. Here the CDR3 DNA reads TGTGCCAGCAGCCCCCATGGATCCTACGAGCAGTACTTC. This chain links TRBV4-3 with TRBJ2-7, with no clear D. This CDR3 contains 13 residues. CDR1 LGHNA and CDR2 YSLEER come from the germline V gene.

By proportion, this clonotype is medium-sized (0.01 to 0.1%). The CDR3 nucleotides read TGTGCCAGCAGTAGACGGACGGGCGGCTCGGGCTCACCCCTCCACTTT. Translating it yields CASSRRTGGSGSPLHF. The chain employs TRBV27 and TRBJ1-6; D ambiguous. The CDR3 totals 16 residues. The V end lost 5 bases, the J end lost 10 bases, and 21 bases lay between the germline ends. The germline CDR1 and CDR2 sequences are MNHEY and SMNVEV (reference sequence).

This clonotype was detected only once. The rearrangement links TRBV27 to TRBJ2-3, with 12 bases fitting TRBD2. Losses at the gene ends were 10 bases for V and 1 base for J; bases not matched to a gene: 12. The length of the CDR3 is 17 residues. CDR1 is MNHEY, CDR2 SMNVEV, per germline (reference sequence). The CDR3, as DNA: TGTGCCACCCCGATGTTCAGACTAGCGGGGGGCACAGATACGCAGTATTTT. The encoded protein is CATPMFRLAGGTDTQYF.

The chain combines TRBV7-3 with TRBJ2-1; 13 nucleotides agree with TRBD2. Trimming took 4 bases from V and 0 from J; bases not matched to a gene: 9. Per germline, CDR1 SGHTA and CDR2 FQGTGA. The length of the CDR3 is 19 residues. The CDR3 DNA reads as TGTGCCAGCAGCTCCTCCGGGACTAGCGGGGCTAGCTCCTACAATGAGCAGTTCTTC. Translating gives CASSSSGTSGASSYNEQFF.

By proportion, this clonotype is medium-sized. The rearrangement uses TRBV15 and TRBJ2-3; D is possibly TRBD1 (6 bases). Deletions cut 1 base from V and 1 base from J, with 12 bases between. The germline V gene has CDR1 LNHNV and CDR2 YYDKDF (reference sequence). This CDR3 has 16 residues. CDR3 bases: TGTGCCACCAGCAGAGCAGGGGACACCGGCACAGATACGCAGTATTTT. Its protein product is CATSRAGDTGTDTQYF.

This clonotype was found many times. This chain connects TRBV18 to TRBJ1-1; 11 bases match TRBD1. The CDR3 has 16 residues. The ends lost 3 bases at V and 1 base at J; junction bases unmatched: 4. Germline assignment: CDR1 KGHSH and CDR2 LQKENI. The CDR3 here is CASSPGTGGRNTEAFF. The CDR3 DNA is TGTGCCAGCTCACCGGGGACAGGGGGGAGGAACACTGAAGCTTTCTTT.

This clonotype has ten or more counts. The V and J genes are TRBV6-6 and TRBJ1-3; D call uncertain. CDR3 length equals 19 residues. Trimming removed 6 bases at V and 0 bases at J, with 24 bases between. CDR1 is MNHNY and CDR2 is SVGAGI in the germline V gene (reference sequence). The CDR3 here is CASSQPRYQEPISGNTIYF. The DNA of the CDR3 is TGTGCCAGCAGCCAACCCCGGTACCAAGAACCTATCTCTGGAAACACCATATATTTT.

This clonotype is medium-sized by share. The chain is built from TRBV6-6 and TRBJ1-2; D is unclear. The germline CDR1 and CDR2 sequences are MNHNY and SVGAGI (reference sequence). The V end was cut by 0 bases, the J end by 9 bases, with 11 bases between. The CDR3 spans 13 residues. CDR3 sequence reads: CASSYSKGFSYTF. The DNA of the CDR3 is TGTGCCAGCAGTTACTCGAAAGGGTTTAGCTACACCTTC.

The sample holds many counts of this clonotype. The CDR3 DNA is TGCGCCAGCAGCCAGGACGGCTCTGGGGCCAACGTCCTGACTTTC. The encoded protein is CASSQDGSGANVLTF. This chain links TRBV5-1 with TRBJ2-6; the D is unclear. Looked up from germline, CDR1 is SGHRS and CDR2 is YFSETQ. Trimming stripped 4 bases from V and 0 bases from J, with 8 bases between. This CDR3 is 15 amino acids long.

The chain joins TRBV5-1 to TRBJ2-7; D gene uncertain. Trimming left V 0 bases short and J 5 bases short, with 15 bases between. Germline lookup yields CDR1 SGHRS and CDR2 YFSETQ. The CDR3 covers 15 residues. The DNA of the CDR3 is TGCGCCAGCAGCTTGGAGTCTCCTAGTAAGGACGAGCAGTACTTC. It encodes CASSLESPSKDEQYF.

This clonotype was picked up one time. The rearrangement uses TRBV28 and TRBJ1-6; D unclear. The germline gives CDR1 MDHEN, CDR2 SYDVKM. V was clipped by 8 bases and J by 4 bases, with 6 bases between them. CDR3 size: 12 residues. The CDR3 loop reads CASGGYNSPLHF. CDR3 sequence (DNA): TGTGCCAGCGGCGGGTATAATTCACCCCTCCACTTT.

This clonotype is categorized as medium-sized (0.01 to 0.1%). This chain connects TRBV27 to TRBJ2-1; 9 positions match TRBD2. Germline CDR1 MNHEY, CDR2 SMNVEV (reference sequence). The V and J ends lost 6 bases and 7 bases, in that order; junction bases with no gene match: 7. The CDR3 loop spans 14 amino acids. The CDR3 sequence: CASSYYSGSNEQFF. The DNA of the CDR3 is TGTGCCAGCAGCTACTATAGCGGGAGTAATGAGCAGTTCTTC.

This clonotype is medium-sized (0.01 to 0.1%) by share. The J gene is TRBJ1-6, the V gene TRBV6-5, with D possibly being TRBD1 (5 bases). Germline V gives CDR1 MNHEY, CDR2 SVGAGI. The CDR3 runs to 14 residues. Trimming removed 6 bases from V and 8 bases from J, with 14 bases in between. This CDR3 reads CASSSGQEYSPLHF. The CDR3 nucleotides read TGTGCCAGCAGCAGCGGACAAGAGTATTCACCCCTCCACTTT.